Each of the 5 T cell receptor beta chains below was sequenced from the same sample in a study of T cells after yellow fever vaccination. A single record per CDR3 protein comes from TCRdb applying MiXCR to the 5' RACE reads. The repertoire holds more than 80,000 distinct CDR3 sequences, with under 7% as singletons. The source material was CD8+ T cells sorted from PBMCs, sampled 10 days after the yellow fever booster vaccination. The receptors come from a man aged 18-30 years who received the YFV17D yellow fever vaccine.

Only a few counts were recorded for this clonotype. This chain connects TRBV6-5 to TRBJ2-1; TRBD2 matches 7 bases. V dropped 6 bases and J dropped 9; count of bases not matched to a gene: 11. Germline-derived CDR1 and CDR2 are MNHEY and SVGAGI. The CDR3 contains 14 residues. In DNA form, the CDR3 reads TGTGCCAGCAGACCCGGACTAGTCGTAATTGAGCAGTTCTTC. Protein product: CASRPGLVVIEQFF.

In this sample, this clonotype turned up many times. The CDR3 loop reads CASSLETGVHNEQFF. CDR3 sequence (DNA): TGCGCCAGCAGCTTGGAAACAGGCGTCCACAATGAGCAGTTCTTC. The J gene is TRBJ2-1, the V gene TRBV5-1, with a weak D call TRBD1 (5 bases). The germline V gene encodes CDR1 SGHRS and CDR2 YFSETQ. Trimming left V 0 bases short and J 5 bases short, with 12 bases between. The length of the CDR3 is 15 residues. Together with reference TRBV5-1 and TRBJ2-1, the CDR3 gives the full variable domain: KAGVTQTPRYLIKTRGQQVTLSCSPISGHRSVSWYQQTPGQGLQFLFEYFSETQRNKGNFPGRFSGRQFSNSRSEMNVSTLELGDSALYLCASSLETGVHNEQFFGPGTRLTVL.

In its sample, this clonotype was seen a few times. The chain carries TRBV4-1 and TRBJ2-2; D remains unclear. The CDR3 loop spans 16 amino acids. The germline V gene has CDR1 MGHRA and CDR2 YSYEKL. V was pared by 2 bases and J by 8 bases, with 18 bases between. The CDR3 bases are TGCGCCAGCAGCCAAACCGAGCCGGAGAGCAGGGGGGAGCTGTTTTTT. This translates into CASSQTEPESRGELFF.

Details on this clonotype: Without the conserved terminal phenylalanine or tryptophan, this CDR3 likely stems from a read error. The DNA is omitted, as the CDR3 cannot be located on it reliably, and the CDR3 follows TCRdb's listing. V gene TRBV20-1 combines with J gene TRBJ1-1; the table's TRBD1 call for D was not verified on the DNA. Per the germline V gene, CDR1 is DFQATT and CDR2 is SNEGSKA (reference sequence). The CDR3 numbers 15 amino acids, ends counted. The CDR3 loop reads CSARPLDRAGTEAFL.

This clonotype was counted at least ten times. In DNA, the CDR3 is TGTGCCAGCAGCTTAGGGACAGCGATTAACTATGGCTACACCTTC. It yields the protein CASSLGTAINYGYTF. The chain combines TRBV11-2 with TRBJ1-2; weak D call: TRBD1 (6 bases). Germline loops: CDR1 SGHAT, CDR2 FQNNGV. The CDR3 extends over 15 amino acids. The V end lost 1 base, the J end lost 1 base, and 10 bases lay between the germline ends.